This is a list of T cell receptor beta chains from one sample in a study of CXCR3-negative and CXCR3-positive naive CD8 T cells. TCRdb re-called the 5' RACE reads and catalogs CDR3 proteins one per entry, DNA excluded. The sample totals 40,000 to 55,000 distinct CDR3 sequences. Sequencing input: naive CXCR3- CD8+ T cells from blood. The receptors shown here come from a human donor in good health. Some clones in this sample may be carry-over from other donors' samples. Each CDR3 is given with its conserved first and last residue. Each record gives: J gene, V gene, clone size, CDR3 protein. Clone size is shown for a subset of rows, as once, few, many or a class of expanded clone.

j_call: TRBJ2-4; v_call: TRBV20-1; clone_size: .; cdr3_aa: CGARDRDREAKNIQYF
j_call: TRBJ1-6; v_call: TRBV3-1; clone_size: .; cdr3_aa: CASSQGGEPRHF
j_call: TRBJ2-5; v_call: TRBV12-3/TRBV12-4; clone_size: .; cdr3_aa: CASSIRGGETQYF
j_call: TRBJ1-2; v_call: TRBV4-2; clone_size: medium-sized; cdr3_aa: CASSQQYGYTF
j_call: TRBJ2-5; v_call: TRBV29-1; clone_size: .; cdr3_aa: CSVEPIQGAETQYF
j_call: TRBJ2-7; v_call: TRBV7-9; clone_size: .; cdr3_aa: CASSISGAPGGEQYF
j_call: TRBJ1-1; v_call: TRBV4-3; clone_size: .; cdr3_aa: CASKGYGTEAFF
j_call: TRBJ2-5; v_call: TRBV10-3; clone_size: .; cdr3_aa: CAISSLGSTQETQYF
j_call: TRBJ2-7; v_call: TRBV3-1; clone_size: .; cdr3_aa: CASSQALSRGYLLSYEQYF
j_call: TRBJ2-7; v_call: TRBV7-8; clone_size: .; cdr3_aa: CASSVLVDSYEQYF
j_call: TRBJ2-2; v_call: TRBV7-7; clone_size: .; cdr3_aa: CASSLRPSGIHTGELFF
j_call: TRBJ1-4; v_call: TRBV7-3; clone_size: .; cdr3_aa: CASSPTGGGPEKLFF
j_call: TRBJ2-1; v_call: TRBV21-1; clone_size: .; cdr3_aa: CASSKNTGGRCNEQFF
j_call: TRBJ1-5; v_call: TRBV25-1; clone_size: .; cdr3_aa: CASSDSGQSQPQHF
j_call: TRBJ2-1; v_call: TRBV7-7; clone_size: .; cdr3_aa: CASSLAGNSYNEQFF
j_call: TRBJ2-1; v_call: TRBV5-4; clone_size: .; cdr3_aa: CASSWGGADEQFF
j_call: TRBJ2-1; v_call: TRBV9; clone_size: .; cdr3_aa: CASSATSLDEQFF
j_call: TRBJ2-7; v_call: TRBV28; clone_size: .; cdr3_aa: CASSLRWTGAYEQYF
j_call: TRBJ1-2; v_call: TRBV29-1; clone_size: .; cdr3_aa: CSVSGGVVYGYTF
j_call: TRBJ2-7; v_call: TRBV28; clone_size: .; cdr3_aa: CASSPETPDGEQYF